This passage covers 32 T cell receptor beta chains from one sample sequenced in a study of T cell responses to AZD1222 COVID-19 vaccine. Assay: immunoSEQ multiplex PCR; the TCRdb copy retains only in-frame clones and omits some. The repertoire holds 120,000 to 150,000 clones, with about 89% as singletons. This specimen consisted of peripheral blood, obtained on day 0 of AZD1222 vaccination. These TCRs come from an adult in good health.

The J gene is TRBJ2-1, the V gene TRBV6-5, with TRBD1 identical over 7 bases. The germline CDR1 and CDR2 sequences are MNHEY and SVGAGI. The CDR3 is 15 amino acids. The ends lost 7 bases at V and 0 bases at J; junction bases unmatched: 6. CDR3 amino acids: CASNVRQGSYNEQFF. In DNA form, the CDR3 reads TGTGCCAGCAACGTCAGACAGGGCTCCTACAATGAGCAGTTCTTC.

This clone was seen a few times. The chain combines TRBV5-1 with TRBJ2-5, with 7 bases fitting TRBD2. J was trimmed by 2 bases and V by 4 bases; bases with no gene match: 11. Germline CDR1 reads SGHRS; CDR2 reads YFSETQ. The CDR3 consists of 16 residues. CDR3 sequence reads: CASSPPLGGSQETQYF. The CDR3 DNA sequence: TGCGCCAGCAGCCCGCCCTTGGGCGGGAGTCAAGAGACCCAGTACTTC.

This chain uses TRBV5-6 with TRBJ2-7; TRBD1 agrees at 9 bases. The CDR3 is 13 residues long. V shed 5 bases, J shed 7 bases, and the junction held 7 bases outside the gene matches. CDR1 is SGHDT, CDR2 YYEEEE, per germline. The CDR3 reads CASSVGQGGEQYF. The CDR3 region has the DNA TGTGCCAGCAGTGTGGGACAGGGTGGGGAGCAGTACTTC.

The chain has TRBV4-1 and TRBJ2-3; a weak D match, TRBD1 (5 bases). CDR1 is MGHRA, CDR2 YSYEKL, per germline. The length of the CDR3 is 16 residues. The V and J ends lost 5 bases and 0 bases respectively, with 15 bases between them. CDR3 loop: CASSLGRGLSTDTQYF. The CDR3, as DNA: TGCGCCAGCAGCTTGGGAAGGGGCCTAAGCACAGATACGCAGTATTTT.

The chain combines TRBV27 with TRBJ2-3, with 9 bases aligning to TRBD1. The CDR3 consists of 15 residues. V shed 3 bases and J 2 bases; nucleotides not matched to a gene: 3. The germline CDR1 and CDR2 sequences are MNHEY and SMNVEV (reference sequence). In DNA, the CDR3 is TGTGCCAGCAGTTTGGGGACAGGGCACACAGATACGCAGTATTTT. It translates to CASSLGTGHTDTQYF.

This chain uses TRBV5-6 with TRBJ1-5; 12 bases fit TRBD1. The junction had 11 bases not matched to a gene; V was cut back by 4 bases and J by 3 bases. The germline gives CDR1 SGHDT, CDR2 YYEEEE. CDR3 length: 18 amino acids. The CDR3 is CASSARGTGGGYNQPQHF. CDR3 in DNA: TGTGCCAGCAGCGCCCGGGGGACAGGGGGCGGTTACAATCAGCCCCAGCATTTT.

The chain couples TRBV5-4 to TRBJ2-7; 11 bases align to TRBD2. With V trimmed by 4 bases and J by 1 base, 7 bases remained unmatched. The CDR3 is made up of 16 amino acids. Germline V gene lookup returns CDR1 SGHNT and CDR2 YYREEE (reference sequence). This CDR3 reads CASSLLAGGISYEQYF. The CDR3, as DNA: TGTGCCAGCAGCCTCCTAGCGGGAGGAATATCCTACGAGCAGTACTTC. The full variable domain, its missing parts supplied by reference TRBV5-4 and TRBJ2-7, is ETGVTQSPTHLIKTRGQQVTLRCSSQSGHNTVSWYQQALGQGPQFIFQYYREEENGRGNFPPRFSGLQFPNYSSELNVNALELDDSALYLCASSLLAGGISYEQYFGPGTRLTVT.

This chain uses TRBV4-3 with TRBJ2-2; 10 bases map to TRBD1. The V segment lost 4 bases and the J segment 6 bases; nucleotides outside the gene matches: 8. The CDR3 covers 16 residues. From germline, CDR1 is LGHNA and CDR2 YSLEER. This CDR3 reads CASSLRTGGHAGELFF. CDR3 nucleotide sequence: TGCGCCAGCAGCCTCAGGACAGGGGGGCACGCCGGGGAGCTGTTTTTT.

This chain uses TRBV28 with TRBJ2-7; tentatively, D is TRBD1 or TRBD2 (6 bases each). Deletions cut 10 bases from V and 0 bases from J, with 16 bases between. This CDR3 is built from 14 residues. CDR1 MDHEN and CDR2 SYDVKM come from the germline V gene. The CDR3 reads CATRGTRDSYEQYF. CDR3 bases: TGTGCCACCCGCGGGACAAGAGACTCCTACGAGCAGTACTTC.

The rearrangement joins TRBV19 to TRBJ1-4; D remains unclear. The V end was cut by 6 bases, the J end by 5 bases, with 7 bases between. Germline V gives CDR1 LNHDA, CDR2 SQIVND (reference sequence). The CDR3 is 12 residues long. The CDR3 DNA reads TGTGCCAGTAGCAGACCAAATGAAAAACTGTTTTTT. Translation gives CASSRPNEKLFF.

The genes are TRBV7-2 and TRBJ2-1, with TRBD1 matching 8 bases. CDR1 and CDR2 (germline): SGHTA, FQGNSA. Trimming cost V 2 bases and J 6 bases; bases outside gene matches: 9. The CDR3 extends over 16 amino acids. In DNA form, the CDR3 reads TGTGCCAGCAGCTTAACGGCGGACAGGGCTCTCAATGAGCAGTTCTTC. Protein product: CASSLTADRALNEQFF.

The rearrangement joins TRBV5-4 to TRBJ1-1; D call uncertain. V lost 4 bases and J lost 5, with 12 bases in between. CDR3 length: 13 amino acids. Germline V gene lookup returns CDR1 SGHNT and CDR2 YYREEE (reference sequence). In nucleotides, the CDR3 is TGTGCCAGCAGCACGGACGGACGGACTGAAGCTTTCTTT. It encodes CASSTDGRTEAFF.

This chain uses TRBV14 with TRBJ1-2; no definite D call. The V and J ends lost 5 bases and 5 bases respectively, with 12 bases between them. CDR3 length: 13 amino acids. Germline CDR1 is SGHDN and CDR2 is FVKESK. The CDR3 region is CASSNSNLYGYTF. The DNA for the CDR3 is TGTGCCAGCAGCAACAGCAACTTATATGGCTACACCTTC.

This sequence joins TRBV7-3 and TRBJ2-1; 7 bases are shared with TRBD2. After removal of 4 bases from V and 3 bases from J, the junction contained 12 bases not matched to a gene. The CDR3 sequence is 17 residues long. The germline CDR1 and CDR2 sequences are SGHTA and FQGTGA. The CDR3 protein is CASSSPAETSDYNEQFF. CDR3 sequence (DNA): TGTGCCAGCAGCTCGCCAGCTGAAACTAGCGACTACAATGAGCAGTTCTTC. The full variable domain, its missing parts supplied by reference TRBV7-3 and TRBJ2-1, is GAGVSQTPSNKVTEKGKYVELRCDPISGHTALYWYRQSLGQGPEFLIYFQGTGAADDSGLPNDRFFAVRPEGSVSTLKIQRTERGDSAVYLCASSSPAETSDYNEQFFGPGTRLTVL.

The chain recombines TRBV29-1 with TRBJ1-4; 8 bases agree with TRBD1. This CDR3 has 16 amino acids. Germline V gene sequence: CDR1 SQVTM, CDR2 ANQGSEA. Unmatched junction bases numbered 10, after V lost 0 bases and J lost 7 bases. The CDR3 reads CSVEDSSQGAGEKLFF. As DNA, the CDR3 is TGCAGCGTTGAAGATTCATCCCAGGGGGCTGGTGAAAAACTGTTTTTT.

The genes are TRBV30 and TRBJ2-1; D remains ambiguous. CDR3 length equals 15 residues. Germline V gene sequence: CDR1 GTSNPN, CDR2 SVGIG (reference sequence). V lost 0 bases and J lost 3, with 12 bases in between. The CDR3 here is CAWSVPAVDYNEQFF. Here the CDR3 DNA reads TGTGCCTGGAGTGTACCGGCGGTGGACTACAATGAGCAGTTCTTC.

The chain carries TRBV6-5 and TRBJ1-4; D gene unclear. V was trimmed by 8 bases and J by 5 bases, leaving 12 bases between them. Germline V gene sequence: CDR1 MNHEY, CDR2 SVGAGI. This CDR3 region has 13 residues. CDR3 bases: TGTGCCAGCCGACACTCGGAGAATGAAAAACTGTTTTTT. It translates to CASRHSENEKLFF.

This chain connects TRBV14 to TRBJ1-1; D perhaps matches TRBD1 (5 bases). The CDR3 loop spans 15 amino acids. Trimming took 4 bases from V and 4 from J, leaving 16 bases between them. The germline CDR1 and CDR2 sequences are SGHDN and FVKESK. The CDR3 spells CASSPRGRGPTEAFF. DNA for the CDR3: TGTGCCAGCAGCCCCCGAGGGAGGGGACCCACTGAAGCTTTCTTT.

The V gene is TRBV28, the J gene TRBJ2-7; either TRBD1 or TRBD2 may supply D (5 bases each). Germline V gene data show CDR1 as MDHEN and CDR2 as SYDVKM. The CDR3 extends over 18 amino acids. The V and J ends lost 5 bases and 5 bases respectively, with 28 bases between them. The CDR3 protein is CASSPQDPGPLRKDEQYF. The CDR3 DNA follows: TGTGCCAGCAGTCCGCAAGACCCGGGACCCCTGAGGAAGGACGAGCAGTACTTC.

The CDR3 spells CASSQDRNYEQYF. CDR3 in DNA: TGTGCCAGCAGCCAAGATAGGAATTACGAGCAGTACTTC. The chain recombines TRBV4-2 with TRBJ2-7, with D uncertain. The CDR3 length is 13 residues. The V and J ends lost 0 bases and 4 bases respectively, with 7 bases between them. The germline gives CDR1 LGHNA, CDR2 YNFKEQ.

The chain combines TRBV2 with TRBJ1-5; no clear D. V dropped 10 bases and J dropped 4 bases, with 14 bases sitting between them. The CDR3 sequence is 13 residues long. CDR1 and CDR2 from the germline V gene are SNHLY and FYNNEI. CDR3 sequence: CATGNSPNQPQHF. The DNA of the CDR3 is TGTGCCACCGGGAACAGTCCAAATCAGCCCCAGCATTTT.

This chain links TRBV27 with TRBJ1-6; D might be TRBD1 (6 bases). V was shortened by 5 bases and J by 13 bases, with 21 bases between the two germline ends. Germline CDR1 and CDR2: MNHEY and SMNVEV (reference sequence). This CDR3 spans 15 amino acids. CDR3 in amino acids: CASSPRGTNVGPLHF. Written as DNA, the CDR3 is TGTGCCAGCAGTCCAAGAGGGACAAATGTTGGCCCCCTCCACTTT.

This chain connects TRBV6-6 to TRBJ2-3; 10 nucleotides line up with TRBD2. Germline trimming cut 3 bases from V and 6 bases from J; bases unmatched to any gene: 9. The CDR3 runs 16 residues. CDR1 and CDR2 from the germline V gene are MNHNY and SVGAGI (reference sequence). The CDR3 loop reads CASSYPLAGRVDTQYF. The CDR3 DNA is TGTGCCAGCAGTTATCCACTAGCGGGAAGAGTCGATACGCAGTATTTT.

The genes are TRBV6-2 or TRBV6-3 and TRBJ1-5, with 7 bases that match TRBD1. The CDR3 extends over 14 amino acids. V was clipped by 5 bases and J by 1 base; unmatched bases: 2. The germline gives CDR1 MNHEY, CDR2 SVGEGT. Written as DNA, the CDR3 is TGTGCCAGCAGTACGACAGGGAGCAATCAGCCCCAGCATTTT. Its translation: CASSTTGSNQPQHF.

The chain combines TRBV27 with TRBJ2-3, with 9 bases lining up with TRBD1. Germline-derived CDR1 and CDR2 are MNHEY and SMNVEV (reference sequence). The CDR3 runs 17 residues. J gave up 4 bases and V 2 bases, and 10 bases lay outside the gene matches. Here the CDR3 reads CASSLLTTGGKADTQYF. CDR3 DNA sequence: TGTGCCAGCAGTTTACTCACAACAGGGGGCAAGGCAGATACGCAGTATTTT.

The chain has TRBV5-5 and TRBJ1-2; D unclear. The CDR3 is 17 residues long. Between the trimmed V and J ends, which lost 4 bases and 8 bases, there was a span of 27 bases. The germline CDR1 and CDR2 sequences are SGHKS and YYEKEE (reference sequence). CDR3 protein: CASSQLNRRGSVNGYTF. The CDR3 region has the DNA TGTGCCAGCAGCCAATTGAACCGCAGAGGGAGTGTAAACGGCTACACCTTC.

The chain couples TRBV27 to TRBJ1-2; possible D gene TRBD1, 5 bases. CDR1 MNHEY and CDR2 SMNVEV come from the germline V gene (reference sequence). V was shortened by 4 bases and J by 5 bases, with 14 bases between the two germline ends. This CDR3 is built from 14 residues. The CDR3 region has the DNA TGTGCCAGCAGTTGGGGCAGGGCGAGTTATGGCTACACCTTC. Translation: CASSWGRASYGYTF.

This rearrangement joins TRBV7-9 to TRBJ1-6; D remains ambiguous. Trimming removed 5 bases from V and 9 bases from J, with 17 bases in between. Looked up from germline, CDR1 is SEHNR and CDR2 is FQNEAQ (reference sequence). The CDR3 spans 15 residues. The CDR3, as DNA: TGTGCCAGCAGCCCCCTATCTGGGGAGCGTTCACCCCTCCACTTT. Its translation: CASSPLSGERSPLHF.

This chain links TRBV7-8 with TRBJ2-6; no clear D. Germline V gives CDR1 SGHVS, CDR2 FQNEAQ. This CDR3 has 15 amino acids. V lost 3 bases to trimming and J lost 2 bases, with 8 bases between them. In DNA, the CDR3 is TGTGCCAGCAGCTTCTTGGTTGCTGGGGCCAACGTCCTGACTTTC. This sequence encodes CASSFLVAGANVLTF.

The rearrangement uses TRBV29-1 and TRBJ1-2, with D unresolved. Looked up from germline, CDR1 is SQVTM and CDR2 is ANQGSEA. The V end was cut by 5 bases, the J end by 2 bases, with 12 bases between. This CDR3 is built from 13 residues. In DNA, the CDR3 is TGCAGCGTTCGGATGACGAAGAACTATGGCTACACCTTC. Translation gives CSVRMTKNYGYTF.

The genes are TRBV27 and TRBJ2-5; the D gene is possibly TRBD2 (6 bases). The V end was cut by 1 base, the J end by 1 base, with 10 bases between. The CDR3 spans 15 residues. Germline CDR1 MNHEY, CDR2 SMNVEV (reference sequence). The CDR3 DNA reads TGTGCCAGCAGTTTATTTGCGGGGCCCCAAGAGACCCAGTACTTC. Translation: CASSLFAGPQETQYF.

Notes on this clone: Within the sample, other DNA sequences also encode this same CDR3. The chain joins TRBV6-2 or TRBV6-3 to TRBJ1-1; no clear D gene. This CDR3 has 12 residues. The germline gives CDR1 MNHEY, CDR2 SVGEGT. V shed 1 base and J shed 3 bases, with 3 bases lying between them. CDR3 amino acids: CASSYWDTEAFF. CDR3 nucleotides: TGTGCCAGCAGTTACTGGGACACTGAAGCTTTCTTT.